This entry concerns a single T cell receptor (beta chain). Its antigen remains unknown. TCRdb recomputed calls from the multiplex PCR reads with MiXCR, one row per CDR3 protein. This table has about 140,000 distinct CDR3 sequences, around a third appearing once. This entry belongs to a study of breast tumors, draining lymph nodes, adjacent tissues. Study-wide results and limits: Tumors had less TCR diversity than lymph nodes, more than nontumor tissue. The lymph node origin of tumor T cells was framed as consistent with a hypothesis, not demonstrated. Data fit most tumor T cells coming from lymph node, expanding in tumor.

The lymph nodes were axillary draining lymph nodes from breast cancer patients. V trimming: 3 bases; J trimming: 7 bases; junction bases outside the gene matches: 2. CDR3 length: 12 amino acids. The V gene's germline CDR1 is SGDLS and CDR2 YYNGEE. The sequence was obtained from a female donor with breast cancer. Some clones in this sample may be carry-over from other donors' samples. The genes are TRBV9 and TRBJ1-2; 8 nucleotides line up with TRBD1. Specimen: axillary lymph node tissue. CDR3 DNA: TGTGCCAGCAGCGCGGGACAGGCTGGCTACACCTTC. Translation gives CASSAGQAGYTF. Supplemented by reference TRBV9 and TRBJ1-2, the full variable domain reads DSGVTQTPKHLITATGQRVTLRCSPRSGDLSVYWYQQSLDQGLQFLIQYYNGEERAKGNILERFSAQQFPDLHSELNLSSLELGDSALYFCASSAGQAGYTFGSGTRLTVV.